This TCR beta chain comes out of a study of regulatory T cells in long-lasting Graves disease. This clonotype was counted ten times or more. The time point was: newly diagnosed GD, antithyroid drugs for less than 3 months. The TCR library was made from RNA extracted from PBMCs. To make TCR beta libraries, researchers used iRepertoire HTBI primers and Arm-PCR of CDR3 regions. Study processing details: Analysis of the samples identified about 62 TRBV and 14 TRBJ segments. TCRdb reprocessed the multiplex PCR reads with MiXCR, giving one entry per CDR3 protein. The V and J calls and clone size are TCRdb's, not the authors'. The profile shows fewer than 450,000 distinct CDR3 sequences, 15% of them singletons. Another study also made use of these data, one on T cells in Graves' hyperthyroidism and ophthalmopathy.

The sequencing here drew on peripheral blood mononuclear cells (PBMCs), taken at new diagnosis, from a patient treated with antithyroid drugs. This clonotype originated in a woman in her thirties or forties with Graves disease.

This CDR3 is CASSPGGSAYNSPLHF. CDR3 nucleotides: TGTGCCAGCAGTCCAGGGGGTAGCGCCTATAATTCACCCCTCCACTTT. The V and J genes are TRBV9 and TRBJ1-6, with 7 positions matching TRBD1. Germline V gene data show CDR1 as SGDLS and CDR2 as YYNGEE. The CDR3 has 16 amino acids. V trimming: 5 bases; J trimming: 2 bases; junction bases outside the gene matches: 7. Using reference TRBV9 and TRBJ1-6 for the parts outside the CDR3, the full variable domain is DSGVTQTPKHLITATGQRVTLRCSPRSGDLSVYWYQQSLDQGLQFLIQYYNGEERAKGNILERFSAQQFPDLHSELNLSSLELGDSALYFCASSPGGSAYNSPLHFGNGTRLTVT.